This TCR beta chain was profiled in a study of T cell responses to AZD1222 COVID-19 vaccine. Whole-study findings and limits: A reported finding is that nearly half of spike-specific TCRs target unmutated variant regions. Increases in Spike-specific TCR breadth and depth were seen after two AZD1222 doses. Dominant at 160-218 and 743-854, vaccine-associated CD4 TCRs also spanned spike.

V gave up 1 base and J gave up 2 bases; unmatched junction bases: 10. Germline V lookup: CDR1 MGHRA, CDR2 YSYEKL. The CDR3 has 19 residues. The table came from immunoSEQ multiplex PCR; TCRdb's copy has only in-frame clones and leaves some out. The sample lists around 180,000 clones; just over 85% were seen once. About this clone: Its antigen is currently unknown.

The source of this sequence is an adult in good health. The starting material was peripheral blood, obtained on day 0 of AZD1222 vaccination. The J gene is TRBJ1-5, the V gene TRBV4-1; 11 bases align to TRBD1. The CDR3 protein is CASSQGPDRGRDGNQPQHF. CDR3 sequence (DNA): TGCGCCAGCAGCCAAGGACCGGACAGGGGGCGCGATGGCAATCAGCCCCAGCATTTT.